This TCR beta chain was recorded in a study of identical twins. Regarding the study as a whole: Carriage of fewer insertions was seen in abundant cord blood beta clonotypes, whereas memory repertoires showed none. Where beta out-of-frame sequences were concerned, excess twin sharing was weaker.

Template switching, a step in the protocol, added a universal primer site, and cDNA carried unique molecular identifiers. TCRdb independently ran MiXCR on the 5' RACE reads; one entry per CDR3 protein. Of some 570,000 distinct CDR3 sequences in the sample, 20% to 25% are singletons; the top ten hold approximately 0.5%. In its sample, this clonotype was seen once. The antigen is undetermined. From germline, CDR1 is SGHTA and CDR2 FQGNSA. CDR3 length: 15 residues. The J segment lost 9 bases and the V segment lost 2 bases, leaving 10 bases of the junction unmatched. This sample was shared with a second study, whose subject was yellow fever vaccine responses in identical twins. From that study: In identical twins, vaccine T cell responses appeared partly shared and partly individual.

This chain connects TRBV7-2 to TRBJ2-1, with 7 bases that match TRBD2. The sample taken for sequencing was CD4+ T cells sorted from blood. The source of this sequence is a woman aged 18-30 years in good health. CDR3 sequence reads: CASSLQSGVRREQFF. The CDR3 bases are TGTGCCAGCAGCTTACAGAGCGGGGTCCGTCGTGAGCAGTTCTTC.